What follows are 27 T cell receptor beta chains derived from one specimen sequenced in a study of T cell responses to AZD1222 COVID-19 vaccine (dated by TCRdb to about 2021). This specimen's time point label, per the study, means: baseline before first vaccination. The method behind the library was the immunoSEQ multiplex PCR assay. TCRdb retrieved this table from immuneACCESS and kept in-frame rearrangements only. Not all clones are present; in checked studies, unresolved V genes account for under half, and no reason is known for the remainder. For this sample there are fewer than 100,000 clones; 85% to 90% appear just once. About 8.4% of the sample rests with the top ten. This material consisted of peripheral blood, taken on day 0 of AZD1222 vaccination. The origin of the receptors is an adult in good health.

In its sample, this clone was seen once. This sequence joins TRBV12-5 and TRBJ2-5; D may be TRBD1 or TRBD2 (5 bases each). CDR1 is LGHNT and CDR2 is FRNRAP in the germline V gene. There are 15 residues in the CDR3. The V gene lost 4 bases and the J gene lost 1 base, with 13 bases spanning the gap. CDR3 in DNA: TGTGCTAGTGGTTCCGGGGACGCAGGCCAAGAGACCCAGTACTTC. This gives the protein CASGSGDAGQETQYF. Full variable domain (remainder filled in from reference TRBV12-5 and TRBJ2-5): DARVTQTPRHKVTEMGQEVTMRCQPILGHNTVFWYRQTMMQGLELLAYFRNRAPLDDSGMPKDRFSAEMPDATLATLKIQPSEPRDSAVYFCASGSGDAGQETQYFGPGTRLLVL.

The chain couples TRBV4-2 to TRBJ2-3, with D perhaps matching TRBD2 (5 bases). The germline V gene encodes CDR1 LGHNA and CDR2 YNFKEQ. The length of the CDR3 is 16 residues. Between the trimmed V and J ends, which lost 0 bases and 1 base, there was a span of 11 bases. CDR3 coding DNA: TGTGCCAGCAGCCAAGATAACCCCGGGGGCACAGATACGCAGTATTTT. This translates into CASSQDNPGGTDTQYF.

The chain combines TRBV6-4 with TRBJ2-1, with 9 positions matching TRBD1. This CDR3 region has 18 residues. From germline, CDR1 is MRHNA and CDR2 SNTAGT. J lost 6 bases, V lost 0 bases, and 12 bases had no gene match. This CDR3 is CASSDSHPGTGTPNEQFF. In DNA, the CDR3 is TGTGCCAGCAGTGACTCGCACCCCGGGACAGGGACCCCCAATGAGCAGTTCTTC.

The chain couples TRBV5-4 to TRBJ1-2, with D unresolved. Trimming cost V 9 bases and J 2 bases, with 11 bases left between them. Germline V CDR1 and CDR2: SGHNT, YYREEE (reference sequence). This CDR3 is 12 amino acids long. CDR3 sequence: CATMKGNYGYTF. Written as DNA, the CDR3 is TGTGCCACCATGAAGGGAAACTATGGCTACACCTTC.

The rearrangement uses TRBV3-1 (or the pseudogene TRBV3-2) and TRBJ2-3, with 7 bases matching TRBD2. CDR1 is LGHDT and CDR2 is YNNKEL in the germline V gene (reference sequence). The CDR3 has 17 amino acids. V lost 4 bases, J lost 1 base, and 11 bases stayed unmatched. CDR3 sequence reads: CASSPYISGVGTDTQYF. In DNA, the CDR3 is TGTGCCAGCAGCCCATATATCAGCGGGGTAGGCACAGATACGCAGTATTTT.

The rearrangement links TRBV27 to TRBJ2-1, with 12 bases matching TRBD2. The CDR3 is 16 amino acids. Germline assignment: CDR1 MNHEY and CDR2 SMNVEV (reference sequence). V lost 2 bases, J lost 7 bases, and 6 bases stayed unmatched. The DNA for the CDR3 is TGTGCCAGCAGTTTACTAGCGGGGGGGCTTGGGAATGAGCAGTTCTTC. Translating it yields CASSLLAGGLGNEQFF.

This chain links TRBV11-1 with TRBJ2-1; 9 bases are a match to TRBD1. The CDR3 has 15 residues. Per germline, CDR1 SGHAT and CDR2 FQDESV (reference sequence). V shed 2 bases, J shed 6 bases, and the junction held 5 bases outside the gene matches. CDR3 sequence reads: CASSLITGGRNEQFF. CDR3 bases: TGTGCCAGCAGCTTAATCACAGGGGGCCGCAATGAGCAGTTCTTC.

In this sample, this clone turned up a few times. Here the CDR3 DNA reads TGTGCCAGCAGCTTGGGACTAGCGGGGCACGAGCAGTACTTC. Amino acids: CASSLGLAGHEQYF. This chain joins TRBV11-1 and TRBJ2-7; TRBD2 agrees at 13 bases. Germline assignment: CDR1 SGHAT and CDR2 FQDESV (reference sequence). The trim removed 3 bases at V and 5 bases at J, leaving 1 base unmatched. The CDR3 runs to 14 residues.

The J gene is TRBJ1-2, the V gene TRBV2, with 12 bases identical to TRBD1. The V and J ends lost 5 bases and 8 bases, in that order; junction bases with no gene match: 15. This CDR3 region has 17 residues. Germline values: CDR1 SNHLY, CDR2 FYNNEI. The CDR3 DNA reads as TGTGCCAGCAGTCCCGGGACAGGGGGCGCCGGAGCTGAGGGCTACACCTTC. Translation: CASSPGTGGAGAEGYTF.

This chain links TRBV5-8 with TRBJ1-5; tentative D call: TRBD1 (6 bases). Germline V CDR1 and CDR2: SGHTS, YDEGEE. V was clipped by 2 bases and J by 0 bases, with 15 bases between them. The CDR3 is 17 residues long. CDR3 sequence reads: CASSLPGAAYSNQPQHF. DNA of the CDR3: TGTGCCAGCAGCTTACCGGGGGCAGCTTATAGCAATCAGCCCCAGCATTTT.

The chain recombines TRBV30 with TRBJ2-3; 10 bases match TRBD2. The CDR3 totals 17 residues. Trimming at V came to 0 bases and at J to 7 bases, leaving 13 bases not matched to a gene. Germline CDR1 and CDR2: GTSNPN and SVGIG (reference sequence). The CDR3: CAWSVSPSGGLQNTQYF. As DNA, the CDR3 is TGTGCCTGGAGTGTATCTCCTAGCGGGGGACTTCAGAATACGCAGTATTTT. Variable domain in full (rest from reference TRBV30 and TRBJ2-3): SQTIHQWPATLVQPVGSPLSLECTVEGTSNPNLYWYRQAAGRGLQLLFYSVGIGQISSEVPQNLSASRPQDRQFILSSKKLLLSDSGFYLCAWSVSPSGGLQNTQYFGPGTRLTVL.

The rearrangement uses TRBV6-5 and TRBJ1-5; D gene unclear. The V end lost 5 bases, the J end lost 8 bases, and 10 bases lay between the germline ends. Germline V gives CDR1 MNHEY, CDR2 SVGAGI. The CDR3 extends over 12 amino acids. This chain's CDR3 is CASSHPGEPQHF. DNA of the CDR3: TGTGCCAGCAGTCACCCCGGGGAGCCCCAGCATTTT.

The chain links TRBV9 to TRBJ1-2, with D unclear. The CDR3 totals 14 residues. Germline values: CDR1 SGDLS, CDR2 YYNGEE. V was pared by 1 base and J by 2 bases, with 9 bases between. Here the CDR3 DNA reads TGTGCCAGCAGCGTAAACGCAGGCAACTATGGCTACACCTTC. Residues: CASSVNAGNYGYTF.

The J gene is TRBJ2-5, the V gene TRBV27, with D possibly being TRBD1 or TRBD2 (5 bases each). V was shortened by 6 bases and J by 5 bases, with 16 bases between the two germline ends. The CDR3 consists of 14 residues. Germline V CDR1 and CDR2: MNHEY, SMNVEV (reference sequence). In DNA, the CDR3 is TGTGCCAGCAGGGGACGTGTGGGTTGGGAGACCCAGTACTTC. Translated: CASRGRVGWETQYF.

Only one count was recorded for this clone. The chain recombines TRBV5-1 with TRBJ2-7; weak D call: TRBD2 (6 bases). Germline CDR1 SGHRS, CDR2 YFSETQ. The CDR3 runs 14 residues. The V end lost 2 bases, the J end lost 6 bases, and 15 bases lay between the germline ends. The CDR3 coding sequence is TGCGCCAGCAGCTTAAAGTACGGAGCGGGCGAGCAGTACTTC. This sequence encodes CASSLKYGAGEQYF.

This rearrangement joins TRBV20-1 to TRBJ1-2; D is ambiguous. CDR3 length: 8 amino acids. The ends were cut back, 8 bases at V and 7 bases at J, with 5 bases in the middle. Germline V CDR1 and CDR2: DFQATT, SNEGSKA (reference sequence). The CDR3 sequence is CSLGGYTF. DNA of the CDR3: TGCAGTTTGGGTGGCTACACCTTC.

This chain links TRBV2 with TRBJ1-4; D perhaps matches TRBD1 (6 bases). Trimming stripped 4 bases from V and 1 base from J, with 13 bases between. The CDR3 is 16 amino acids. Germline-derived CDR1 and CDR2 are SNHLY and FYNNEI. CDR3 loop: CASSGTVYKTNEKLFF. The CDR3 DNA reads TGTGCCAGCAGTGGGACAGTATACAAAACTAATGAAAAACTGTTTTTT.

This chain connects TRBV2 to TRBJ1-2; D is possibly TRBD1 (5 bases). The length of the CDR3 is 15 residues. The germline V and J ends were trimmed by 6 bases and 3 bases, with 17 bases remaining between them. From germline, CDR1 is SNHLY and CDR2 FYNNEI. CDR3 bases: TGTGCCAGCAGGACCCTCGGGGGTGAGGACTATGGCTACACCTTC. It translates to CASRTLGGEDYGYTF. Full variable domain (rest looked up from reference TRBV2 and TRBJ1-2): EPEVTQTPSHQVTQMGQEVILRCVPISNHLYFYWYRQILGQKVEFLVSFYNNEISEKSEIFDDQFSVERPDGSNFTLKIRSTKLEDSAMYFCASRTLGGEDYGYTFGSGTRLTVV.

The gene calls are TRBV6-1 and TRBJ2-1; a possible D gene is TRBD1 (6 bases). The CDR3 is 15 amino acids. V was pared by 3 bases and J by 7 bases, with 16 bases between. Germline V gene lookup returns CDR1 MNHNS and CDR2 SASEGT. The CDR3 region is CASSETGRNNNEQFF. DNA for the CDR3: TGTGCCAGCAGTGAGACAGGCCGGAACAATAATGAGCAGTTCTTC.

This clone was recorded only once. The chain has TRBV10-3 and TRBJ2-3; 8 nucleotides line up with TRBD1. The germline CDR1 and CDR2 sequences are ENHRY and SYGVKD. J lost 6 bases, V lost 6 bases, and 8 bases had no gene match. The CDR3 has 14 residues. CDR3 DNA: TGTGCCATCAGGGACGCAGGGGGCGCGGATACGCAGTATTTT. Translating it yields CAIRDAGGADTQYF.

The chain recombines TRBV7-9 with TRBJ1-2, with D maybe TRBD1 (6 bases). CDR1 is SEHNR, CDR2 FQNEAQ, per germline (reference sequence). The CDR3 covers 13 residues. V was pared by 1 base and J by 8 bases, with 11 bases between. CDR3 loop: CASSLEQGGGYTF. The CDR3 DNA follows: TGTGCCAGCAGCTTAGAACAGGGCGGCGGCTACACCTTC.

V usage is TRBV4-1 and J usage is TRBJ1-2; D is undetermined. The CDR3 has 13 amino acids. Trimming removed 4 bases from V and 1 base from J, with 7 bases in between. From germline, CDR1 is MGHRA and CDR2 YSYEKL. Here the CDR3 reads CASSPDFNYGYTF. In DNA form, the CDR3 reads TGCGCCAGCAGCCCGGATTTTAACTATGGCTACACCTTC.

This rearrangement joins TRBV15 to TRBJ2-5, with D possibly being TRBD2 (5 bases). The CDR3 sequence is 15 residues long. Germline V gene lookup returns CDR1 LNHNV and CDR2 YYDKDF (reference sequence). Trimming shortened V by 4 bases and J by 5 bases, and 17 bases separated the two germline ends. CDR3: CATSTRGGLGETQYF. The CDR3 coding sequence is TGTGCCACCAGCACTAGAGGTGGACTGGGGGAGACCCAGTACTTC. Drawing the rest from reference TRBV15 and TRBJ2-5, the complete variable domain is DAMVIQNPRYQVTQFGKPVTLSCSQTLNHNVMYWYQQKSSQAPKLLFHYYDKDFNNEADTPDNFQSRRPNTSFCFLDIRSPGLGDTAMYLCATSTRGGLGETQYFGPGTRLLVL.

The gene calls are TRBV7-2 and TRBJ1-3, with TRBD1 identical over 8 bases. This CDR3 is built from 15 residues. Trimming took 5 bases from V and 0 from J; bases not matched to a gene: 3. Germline values: CDR1 SGHTA, CDR2 FQGNSA. For the CDR3, the DNA is TGTGCCAGCAGCCTGGACAGGGCCTCTGGAAACACCATATATTTT. Protein: CASSLDRASGNTIYF.

The chain combines TRBV12-5 with TRBJ1-3, with 8 bases fitting TRBD1. Germline CDR1 and CDR2: LGHNT and FRNRAP. V trimming: 4 bases; J trimming: 3 bases; junction bases outside the gene matches: 2. This CDR3 is 14 amino acids long. The chain's CDR3 is CASGSDRDGNTIYF. Written as DNA, the CDR3 is TGTGCTAGTGGTTCGGACAGGGATGGAAACACCATATATTTT.

The chain recombines TRBV18 with TRBJ2-3; D is unclear. In germline, CDR1 is KGHSH, CDR2 LQKENI. V was clipped by 3 bases and J by 0 bases, with 10 bases between them. The CDR3 runs 15 residues. The CDR3 loop is CASSPLGRSTDTQYF. CDR3 sequence (DNA): TGTGCCAGCTCACCTCTTGGACGAAGCACAGATACGCAGTATTTT.

This clone was seen just once. This sequence joins TRBV2 and TRBJ2-2; 9 bases fit TRBD2. V lost 10 bases to trimming and J lost 0 bases; unmatched junction nucleotides: 6. The CDR3 is made up of 15 amino acids. Germline V lookup: CDR1 SNHLY, CDR2 FYNNEI. The CDR3 protein is CATGASGANTGELFF. CDR3 DNA sequence: TGTGCCACAGGGGCTAGCGGGGCGAACACCGGGGAGCTGTTTTTT.